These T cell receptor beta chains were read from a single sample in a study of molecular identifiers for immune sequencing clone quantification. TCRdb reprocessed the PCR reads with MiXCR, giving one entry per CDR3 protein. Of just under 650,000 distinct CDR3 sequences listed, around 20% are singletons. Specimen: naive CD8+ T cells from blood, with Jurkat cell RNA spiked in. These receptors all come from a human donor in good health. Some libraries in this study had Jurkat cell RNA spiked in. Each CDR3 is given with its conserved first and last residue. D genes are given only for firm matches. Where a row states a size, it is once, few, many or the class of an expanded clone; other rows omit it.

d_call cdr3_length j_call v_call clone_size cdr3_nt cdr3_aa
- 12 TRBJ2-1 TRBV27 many TGTGCCAGCAAGGAGGGGGGCAATGAGCAGTTCTTC CASKEGGNEQFF
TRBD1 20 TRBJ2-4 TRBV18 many TGTGCCAGCTCACCAAGGGAATTATGGGACAGTGGACTAGCCAAAAACATTCAGTACTTC CASSPRELWDSGLAKNIQYF
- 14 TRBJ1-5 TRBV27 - TGTGCCAGCAGTTCCCTGGGGCAGTCCAAGCCCCAGCATTTT CASSSLGQSKPQHF
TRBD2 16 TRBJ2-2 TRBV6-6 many TGTGCCAGCAGTCCGACTAGCGGGAGGTTTGCCGGGGAGCTGTTTTTT CASSPTSGRFAGELFF
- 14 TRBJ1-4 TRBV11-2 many TGTGCCAGCAGCTTTTTGGAATCTAATGAAAAACTGTTTTTT CASSFLESNEKLFF
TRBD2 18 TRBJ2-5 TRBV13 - TGTGCCAGCAGCCCTGACCTTTCCTCCGGGACTAGCGGAGAGACCCAGTACTTC CASSPDLSSGTSGETQYF
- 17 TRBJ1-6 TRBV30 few TGTGCCTGGAGTCTCGGGCAAGGGAGCTCCTATAATTCACCCCTCCACTTT CAWSLGQGSSYNSPLHF
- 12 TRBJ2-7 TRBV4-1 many TGCGCCAGCAGCCCAAGGGTCAACGAGCAGTACTTC CASSPRVNEQYF
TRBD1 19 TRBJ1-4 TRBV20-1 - TGCAGTGCTAGAGGGGAACCTGGGACAGTGACTGCAACTAATGAAAAACTGTTTTTT CSARGEPGTVTATNEKLFF
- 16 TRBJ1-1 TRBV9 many TGTGCCAGCAGCCCCCCCGTTGAGGGGATGAACACTGAAGCTTTCTTT CASSPPVEGMNTEAFF
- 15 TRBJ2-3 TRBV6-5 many TGTGCCAGCAGGCTAACCGAGCCAGGGTTCGATACGCAGTATTTT CASRLTEPGFDTQYF
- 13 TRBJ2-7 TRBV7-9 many TGTGCCAGCAGACCAGGACCGGACTACGAGCAGTACTTC CASRPGPDYEQYF
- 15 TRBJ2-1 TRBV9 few TGTGCCAGCAGCCCACCCTCGTCCGGACGACCGGAGCAGTTCTTC CASSPPSSGRPEQFF
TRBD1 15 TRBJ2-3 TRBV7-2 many TGTGCCAGCAGCTACATGGACAGGGGGCCCCCGAATTGGTATTTT CASSYMDRGPPNWYF
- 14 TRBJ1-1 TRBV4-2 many TGTGCCAGCAGCCCAGGTGGGGGGGACACTGAAGCTTTCTTT CASSPGGGDTEAFF
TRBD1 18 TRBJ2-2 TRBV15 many TGTGCCACCAGCAGCCCCCTTTTGGGACAGTCGAACACCGGGGAGCTGTTTTTT CATSSPLLGQSNTGELFF
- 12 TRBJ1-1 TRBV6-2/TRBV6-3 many TGTGCCAGCAGTTGGGGGTTCACTGAAGCTTTCTTT CASSWGFTEAFF
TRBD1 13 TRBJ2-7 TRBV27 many TGTGCCAGCAGTTTACAAACAGGGGCCGAGCAGTACTTC CASSLQTGAEQYF
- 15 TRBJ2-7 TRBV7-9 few TGTGCCAGCAGCCAAAGCGGACAGCTATCGGGCGAGCAGTACTTC CASSQSGQLSGEQYF
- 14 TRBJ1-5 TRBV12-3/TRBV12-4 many TGTGCCAGCAGCCTCTTCGCAGTTGGACAGCCCCAGCATTTT CASSLFAVGQPQHF
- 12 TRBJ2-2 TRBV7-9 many TGTGCCAGCAGCGCCTTTACCGGGGAGCTGTTTTTT CASSAFTGELFF
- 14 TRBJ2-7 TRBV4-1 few TGCGCCAGCAGCCTCGTTTCGGGGCAGTACGAGCAGTACTTC CASSLVSGQYEQYF
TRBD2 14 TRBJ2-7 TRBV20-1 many TGCAGTGCCCCGGGGGGTAACTACACCTACGAGCAGTACTTC CSAPGGNYTYEQYF
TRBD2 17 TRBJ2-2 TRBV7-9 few TGTGCCAGCAGCTTGGGACTAGCGGGGGCCCCAGCCCCCGAGCTGTTTTTT CASSLGLAGAPAPELFF
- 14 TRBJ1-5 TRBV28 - TGTGCCAGCAGTTTTAGGGGGAGCAATCAGCCCCGGCATTTT CASSFRGSNQPRHF
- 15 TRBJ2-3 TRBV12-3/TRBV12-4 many TGTGCCAGCAGGTCCCGACAGGCAAACACAGATACGCAGTATTTT CASRSRQANTDTQYF
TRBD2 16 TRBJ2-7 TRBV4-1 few TGCGCCAGCAGCCTTGACCTAGCGGGAGATGGGTACGAGCAGTACTTC CASSLDLAGDGYEQYF
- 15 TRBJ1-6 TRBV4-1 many TGCGCCAGCAGCGACGGGAGCTCCTATAATTCACCCCTCCACTTT CASSDGSSYNSPLHF
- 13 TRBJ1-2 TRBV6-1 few TGTGCCAGCAGTGAAGGGGAACTCTATGGCTACACCTTC CASSEGELYGYTF
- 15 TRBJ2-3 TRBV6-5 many TGTGCCAGCAGTCCCCGGCATTCTAGCACAGATACGCAGTATTTT CASSPRHSSTDTQYF
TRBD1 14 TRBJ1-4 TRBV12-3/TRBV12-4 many TGTGCCAGCAGTCCCGGGACAGGGATTGAAAAACTGTTTTTT CASSPGTGIEKLFF
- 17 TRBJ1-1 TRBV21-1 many TGTGCCAGCACCAAAAATGAGGTGGGGGCCCGGAACACTGAAGCTTTCTTT CASTKNEVGARNTEAFF
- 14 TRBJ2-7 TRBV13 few TGTGCCAGCAGCTCAAGGGGAACCTTCTACGAGCAGTACTTC CASSSRGTFYEQYF
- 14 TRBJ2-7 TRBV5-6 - TGTGCCAGCAGCTTGTGGGAGGCACGCTACGAGCAGTACTTC CASSLWEARYEQYF
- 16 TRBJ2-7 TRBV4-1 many TGCGCCAGCAGCCAAGCCCCAAGGGTCGAATCCTACGAGCAGTACTTC CASSQAPRVESYEQYF
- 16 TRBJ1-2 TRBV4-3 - TGCGCCAGCAGCCAAGAAGGGGCAGGGGACCCCTATGGCTACACCTTC CASSQEGAGDPYGYTF
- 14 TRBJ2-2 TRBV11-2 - TGTGCCAGCAGCTTCCCCCAGGTCACCGGGGAGCTGTTTTTT CASSFPQVTGELFF
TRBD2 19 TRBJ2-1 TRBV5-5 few TGTGCCAGCAGCTTGGGGACTAGCGGGGGGGGGATGTTTTTAGGTGAGCAGTTCTTC CASSLGTSGGGMFLGEQFF
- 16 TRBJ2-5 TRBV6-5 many TGTGCCAGCAGTCGTACACACCTACCTTGGAGGGAGACCCAGTACTTC CASSRTHLPWRETQYF
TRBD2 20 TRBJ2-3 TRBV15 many TGTGCCACCAGCGGATACTCCGGGACTAGCGGAGGAGGGGACACAGATACGCAGTATTTT CATSGYSGTSGGGDTDTQYF
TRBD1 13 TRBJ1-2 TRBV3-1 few TGTGCCAGCAGCCAGGGACAGGGTAATGGCTACACCTTC CASSQGQGNGYTF
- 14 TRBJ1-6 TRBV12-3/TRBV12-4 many TGTGCCAGCAGTTTGAGTGGCGATAATTCACCCCTCCACTTT CASSLSGDNSPLHF
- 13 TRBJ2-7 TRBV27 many TGTGCCTCCGGGGGACTTGCGTCCTACGAGCAGTACTTC CASGGLASYEQYF
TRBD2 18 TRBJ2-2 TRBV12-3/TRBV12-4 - TGTGCCAGCAGTTTACTAGGACTAGCGGGAGCGAACACCGGGGGGCTGTTTTTT CASSLLGLAGANTGGLFF
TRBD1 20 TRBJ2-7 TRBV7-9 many TGTGCCAGCAGCTCCCCGCCGGGACAGGGGTTAGTGACCGGGGTATACGAGCAGTACTTC CASSSPPGQGLVTGVYEQYF
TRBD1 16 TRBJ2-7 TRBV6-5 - TGTGCCAGCAGTTACAGCCTGGGACAGTTAGCCTACGAGCAGTACTTC CASSYSLGQLAYEQYF
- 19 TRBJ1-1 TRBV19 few TGTGCCAGTAGTATACAGTGGTGGGACCCTTTTATGGTGAACACTGAAGCTTTCTTT CASSIQWWDPFMVNTEAFF